This T cell receptor (beta chain) was observed in a study of T cells in Graves' hyperthyroidism and ophthalmopathy. Study-level background: Peripheral blood was secured at the point of initial diagnosis, before any treatment.

This clonotype was observed a handful of times. Antigen: not known. CDR1 is SGHKS and CDR2 is YYEKEE in the germline V gene (reference sequence). The CDR3 is 16 residues long. Trimming cost V 0 bases and J 4 bases; bases outside gene matches: 6. Study-wide findings and caveats: Most thyroid clonotypes with frequency above 0.001 were detected in blood.

The source of the PBMCs was less than 12 ml of fresh peripheral blood. TCR beta CDR3 sequences were amplified from RNA transcripts. HTBI primers were used for first-round RT-PCR of the TCR CDR3. TCRdb used MiXCR to reprocess the multiplex PCR reads, holding one entry per CDR3 protein. Among hundreds of thousands of distinct CDR3 sequences, more than 30% were seen once, and the ten largest hold approximately 8.7%. Material for sequencing was blood. V gene TRBV5-5 combines with J gene TRBJ1-5; 8 nucleotides line up with TRBD1. This TCR was recovered from a man between 18 and 29 years old with Graves' hyperthyroidism. The CDR3 loop reads CASSLEWDRSNQPQHF. The CDR3 nucleotides read TGTGCCAGCAGCTTGGAATGGGACAGGTCGAATCAGCCCCAGCATTTT. Full variable domain (remainder filled in from reference TRBV5-5 and TRBJ1-5): DAGVTQSPTHLIKTRGQQVTLRCSPISGHKSVSWYQQVLGQGPQFIFQYYEKEERGRGNFPDRFSARQFPNYSSELNVNALLLGDSALYLCASSLEWDRSNQPQHFGDGTRLSIL.